The 28 T cell receptor beta chains below come from one sample, sequenced in a study of OX40 agonist ivuxolimab in advanced cancers. Assay used: immunoSEQ multiplex PCR; TCRdb lists only in-frame clones, some missing. The table records approximately 52,000 clones, approximately 83% of them present only once. The material was CD4+ or CD8+ T cells sorted from blood, obtained in a trial of the OX40 agonist ivuxolimab. All receptors come from an adult with an advanced solid tumor such as melanoma, head and neck, liver or kidney cancer.

This clone has just one count. The genes are TRBV7-9 and TRBJ1-4; TRBD1 is a possible D gene (6 bases). This CDR3 is built from 15 residues. The V end was cut by 5 bases, the J end by 5 bases, with 15 bases between. From germline, CDR1 is SEHNR and CDR2 FQNEAQ (reference sequence). The CDR3 DNA is TGTGCCAGCAGCCGCGGCCCCGGGGGCAATGAAAAACTGTTTTTT. Translated: CASSRGPGGNEKLFF.

The gene calls are TRBV13 and TRBJ2-5; 7 bases are a match to TRBD2. The CDR3 consists of 16 residues. V trimming: 8 bases; J trimming: 2 bases; junction bases outside the gene matches: 14. CDR1 PRHDT and CDR2 FYEKMQ come from the germline V gene (reference sequence). DNA for the CDR3: TGTGCCAGCCACAGCGCTAGTGGGGGGGGTCAAGAGACCCAGTACTTC. Protein sequence: CASHSASGGGQETQYF.

The rearrangement joins TRBV6-5 to TRBJ2-7, with 10 bases fitting TRBD1. The germline gives CDR1 MNHEY, CDR2 SVGAGI. This CDR3 comprises 13 residues. V lost 4 bases to trimming and J lost 6 bases; unmatched junction nucleotides: 3. The CDR3 DNA reads as TGTGCCAGCAGTTTCGGACAGGGGGTCGAGCAGTACTTC. Residues: CASSFGQGVEQYF.

The chain links TRBV6-1 to TRBJ2-3, with unresolved D. Trimming stripped 4 bases from V and 0 bases from J, with 8 bases between. The CDR3 length is 14 residues. Germline V gene data show CDR1 as MNHNS and CDR2 as SASEGT. DNA of the CDR3: TGTGCCAGCAGTGCCTGGGGAAGCACAGATACGCAGTATTTT. This translates into CASSAWGSTDTQYF.

This chain connects TRBV7-9 to TRBJ2-3; 10 bases match TRBD2. The junction had 4 bases not matched to a gene; V was cut back by 1 base and J by 6 bases. This CDR3 spans 15 amino acids. In germline, CDR1 is SEHNR, CDR2 FQNEAQ (reference sequence). CDR3 residues: CASSLVLAGADTQYF. The CDR3 DNA follows: TGTGCCAGCAGCTTAGTCCTAGCGGGGGCCGATACGCAGTATTTT.

This clone occurred once. The chain links TRBV2 to TRBJ2-2; D possibly matches TRBD1 or TRBD2 (7 bases each). Trimming removed 7 bases from V and 6 bases from J, with 21 bases in between. The germline CDR1 and CDR2 sequences are SNHLY and FYNNEI. CDR3 size: 16 residues. In DNA form, the CDR3 reads TGTGCCAGCACCCCACTGGGAGGGGGCGCGTCCGGGGAGCTGTTTTTT. Its translation is CASTPLGGGASGELFF.

The rearrangement joins TRBV5-4 to TRBJ2-7; D may be TRBD1 (6 bases). The germline CDR1 and CDR2 sequences are SGHNT and YYREEE (reference sequence). There are 15 residues in the CDR3. The V end was cut by 2 bases, the J end by 4 bases, with 16 bases between. The CDR3 reads CASSFLEQGAYEQYF. The CDR3 DNA reads TGTGCCAGCAGCTTTCTTGAACAGGGTGCGTACGAGCAGTACTTC. Full variable domain (rest looked up from reference TRBV5-4 and TRBJ2-7): ETGVTQSPTHLIKTRGQQVTLRCSSQSGHNTVSWYQQALGQGPQFIFQYYREEENGRGNFPPRFSGLQFPNYSSELNVNALELDDSALYLCASSFLEQGAYEQYFGPGTRLTVT.

The chain employs TRBV11-2 and TRBJ2-5; D gene ambiguous. There are 12 residues in the CDR3. Germline values: CDR1 SGHAT, CDR2 FQNNGV. V was trimmed by 0 bases and J by 5 bases, leaving 4 bases between them. Here the CDR3 reads CASSLDRETQYF. CDR3 sequence (DNA): TGTGCCAGCAGCTTAGATCGTGAGACCCAGTACTTC.

The chain couples TRBV6-1 to TRBJ1-1; D call uncertain. Trimming pared 4 bases from V and 1 base from J, leaving 7 bases between. The CDR3 is made up of 13 amino acids. The germline V gene encodes CDR1 MNHNS and CDR2 SASEGT. CDR3 loop: CASSVSENTEAFF. In DNA, the CDR3 is TGTGCCAGCAGTGTTAGTGAGAACACTGAAGCTTTCTTT.

This clone was counted once. The chain combines TRBV7-8 with TRBJ2-5; possible D gene TRBD2, 5 bases. The DNA end is more similar to TRBJ2-7, so the J call may be wrong. The length of the CDR3 is 14 residues. Germline assignment: CDR1 SGHVS and CDR2 FQNEAQ. CDR3 sequence (DNA): TGTGCCAGCAGCTTAGACGGGCGGGTTACCGAGCAGTACTTC. Translation: CASSLDGRVTEQYF.

This chain joins TRBV2 and TRBJ2-7; D is tentatively TRBD1 or TRBD2 (5 bases each). Trimming shortened V by 1 base and J by 2 bases, and 18 bases separated the two germline ends. CDR3 length equals 17 residues. The germline gives CDR1 SNHLY, CDR2 FYNNEI. In nucleotides, the CDR3 is TGTGCCAGCAGTGAAGGCCCTTTAGGGGACCATCCCTACGAGCAGTACTTC. Translating gives CASSEGPLGDHPYEQYF.

The rearrangement links TRBV29-1 to TRBJ2-5, with D possibly matching TRBD2 (5 bases). CDR1 is SQVTM and CDR2 is ANQGSEA in the germline V gene. V lost 0 bases to trimming and J lost 5 bases, with 7 bases between them. CDR3 length equals 12 residues. CDR3 sequence (DNA): TGCAGCGTTGAAGATGCGGGCGAGACCCAGTACTTC. It specifies CSVEDAGETQYF. The full variable domain, with the rest looked up from reference TRBV29-1 and TRBJ2-5, is SAVISQKPSRDICQRGTSLTIQCQVDSQVTMMFWYRQQPGQSLTLIATANQGSEATYESGFVIDKFPISRPNLTFSTLTVSNMSPEDSSIYLCSVEDAGETQYFGPGTRLLVL.

The chain has TRBV21-1 and TRBJ2-1; TRBD1, the table's D call, lacks a check against the DNA. TRBV21-1 corresponds to a pseudogene. The CDR3 is made up of 16 amino acids. CDR3 sequence: CASKSPQVLSYNEQFF. The CDR3 nucleotides read TGTGCCAGCAAATCCCCTCAGGTTCTCTCCTACAATGAGCAGTTCTTC.

The gene calls are TRBV7-6 and TRBJ2-1; TRBD2 matches at 10 bases. Germline lookup yields CDR1 SGHVS and CDR2 FNYEAQ. There are 17 residues in the CDR3. J gave up 4 bases and V 2 bases, and 8 bases lay outside the gene matches. The CDR3, as DNA: TGTGCCAGCAGCTTACCAACTAGCGGGGACCTTTACAATGAGCAGTTCTTC. Its translation is CASSLPTSGDLYNEQFF.

Turning to this clone: Since the CDR3 does not end with the conserved phenylalanine or tryptophan, this likely comes from a read error. The V and J genes are TRBV11-2 and TRBJ1-6, with D uncertain. Germline values: CDR1 SGHAT, CDR2 FQNNGV. The ends were cut back, 1 base at V and 7 bases at J, with 11 bases in the middle. The CDR3 is 15 residues long. For the CDR3, the DNA is TGTGCCAGCAGCTTAGGGCTCTACGTAAATTCACCCCTCCACCTT. Its protein product is CASSLGLYVNSPLHL.

This clone was seen only a few times. V usage is TRBV19 and J usage is TRBJ2-1; 7 bases are a match to TRBD1. Germline CDR1 reads LNHDA; CDR2 reads SQIVND (reference sequence). The CDR3 is 14 residues long. The junction had 6 bases not matched to a gene; V was cut back by 1 base and J by 9 bases. CDR3 sequence reads: CASSIGQGFTEQFF. CDR3 nucleotides: TGTGCCAGTAGTATAGGACAGGGTTTCACTGAGCAGTTCTTC.

The chain employs TRBV4-3 and TRBJ1-2; no clear D gene. The CDR3 has 15 residues. V gave up 1 base and J gave up 4 bases, with 13 bases separating them. Germline values: CDR1 LGHNA, CDR2 YSLEER. The chain's CDR3 is CASSQAKDLVYGYTF. The CDR3 DNA reads TGCGCCAGCAGCCAAGCCAAGGACTTAGTCTATGGCTACACCTTC.

This chain uses TRBV10-2 with TRBJ2-7; 7 positions match TRBD1. The germline V gene encodes CDR1 WSHSY and CDR2 SAAADI. The CDR3 runs 15 residues. V was pared by 3 bases and J by 5 bases, with 10 bases of the junction left unmatched. The CDR3 loop reads CASSDGTEGVHEQYF. As DNA, the CDR3 is TGCGCCAGCAGTGATGGGACAGAGGGGGTCCACGAGCAGTACTTC.

In its sample, this clone was seen a few times. The chain has TRBV6-1 and TRBJ1-1; a weak D match, TRBD1 (5 bases). Trimming took off 2 bases at V and 4 bases at J, with 11 bases between the two ends. CDR1 MNHNS and CDR2 SASEGT come from the germline V gene. This CDR3 comprises 14 residues. This CDR3 reads CASSEWSGITEAFF. The CDR3, as DNA: TGTGCCAGCAGTGAATGGTCAGGGATCACTGAAGCTTTCTTT.

The DNA for the CDR3 is TGTGCCAGCAGCTTAGGTCAGGGATGGACCGGGGAGCTGTTTTTT. Its protein product is CASSLGQGWTGELFF. The chain employs TRBV7-8 and TRBJ2-2, with D possibly being TRBD1 (5 bases). This CDR3 is 15 amino acids long. CDR1 SGHVS and CDR2 FQNEAQ come from the germline V gene. V dropped 1 base and J dropped 5 bases, with 11 bases sitting between them.

This chain uses TRBV29-1 with TRBJ2-7; a weak D match, TRBD1 (6 bases). CDR3 size: 13 residues. Trimming removed 7 bases from V and 0 bases from J, with 13 bases in between. Germline CDR1 and CDR2: SQVTM and ANQGSEA. Written as DNA, the CDR3 is TGCAGCGCCCGTACAGGGTTCTCCTACGAGCAGTACTTC. It encodes CSARTGFSYEQYF.

In this sample, this clone turned up a few times. This is likely a read error, given that the CDR3 carries no conserved phenylalanine or tryptophan at its end. The chain uses TRBV9 and TRBJ1-6, with no clear D. Trimming pared 6 bases from V and 7 bases from J, leaving 14 bases between. CDR3 length: 14 residues. CDR1 SGDLS and CDR2 YYNGEE come from the germline V gene. This chain's CDR3 is CASTRQQINSPLHL. In DNA, the CDR3 is TGTGCCAGCACCCGGCAACAGATAAATTCACCCCTCCACCTT.

J is TRBJ1-2 and V is TRBV4-3; D is unresolved. CDR1 is LGHNA, CDR2 YSLEER, per germline. V was pared by 0 bases and J by 2 bases, with 13 bases between. This CDR3 spans 16 amino acids. The CDR3 DNA sequence: TGCGCCAGCAGCCAAGATCTAACCAGTCCGAACTATGGCTACACCTTC. The encoded protein is CASSQDLTSPNYGYTF.

The rearrangement links TRBV7-9 to TRBJ1-1; D possibly corresponds to TRBD1 (5 bases). Trimming removed 5 bases at V and 9 bases at J, with 16 bases between. Germline loops: CDR1 SEHNR, CDR2 FQNEAQ (reference sequence). The CDR3 spans 13 residues. CDR3 residues: CASSASGTPKAFF. The CDR3 nucleotides read TGTGCCAGCAGCGCCTCCGGGACCCCAAAAGCTTTCTTT.

This sequence joins TRBV7-9 and TRBJ2-5; no firm D call. V gave up 5 bases and J gave up 5 bases, with 9 bases separating them. The CDR3 runs 12 residues. Germline V gives CDR1 SEHNR, CDR2 FQNEAQ (reference sequence). The CDR3 nucleotides are TGTGCCAGCAGCCGCCGATTGGAGACCCAGTACTTC. Its translation: CASSRRLETQYF.

The chain combines TRBV7-8 with TRBJ2-3; D is possibly TRBD1 (6 bases). CDR1 and CDR2 (germline): SGHVS, FQNEAQ. This CDR3 is 16 amino acids long. The V end lost 4 bases, the J end lost 0 bases, and 14 bases lay between the germline ends. CDR3 nucleotide sequence: TGTGCCAGCAGCTCAGGCGGACAGCCTAGCACAGATACGCAGTATTTT. Protein: CASSSGGQPSTDTQYF.

The rearrangement links TRBV6-1 to TRBJ1-5, with D maybe TRBD1 (5 bases). V was pared by 2 bases and J by 7 bases, with 12 bases between. Germline V CDR1 and CDR2: MNHNS, SASEGT. The CDR3 is made up of 14 amino acids. The chain's CDR3 is CASSETGGAQPQHF. The CDR3 DNA follows: TGTGCCAGCAGTGAAACGGGGGGAGCCCAGCCCCAGCATTTT.

The chain recombines TRBV10-3 with TRBJ1-1; 8 bases line up with TRBD1. Unmatched junction bases numbered 9, after V lost 4 bases and J lost 11 bases. Germline CDR1 reads ENHRY; CDR2 reads SYGVKD. This CDR3 has 13 amino acids. CDR3 in amino acids: CAISGPDRVFAFF. CDR3 in DNA: TGTGCCATCAGTGGACCGGACAGGGTGTTTGCTTTCTTT.